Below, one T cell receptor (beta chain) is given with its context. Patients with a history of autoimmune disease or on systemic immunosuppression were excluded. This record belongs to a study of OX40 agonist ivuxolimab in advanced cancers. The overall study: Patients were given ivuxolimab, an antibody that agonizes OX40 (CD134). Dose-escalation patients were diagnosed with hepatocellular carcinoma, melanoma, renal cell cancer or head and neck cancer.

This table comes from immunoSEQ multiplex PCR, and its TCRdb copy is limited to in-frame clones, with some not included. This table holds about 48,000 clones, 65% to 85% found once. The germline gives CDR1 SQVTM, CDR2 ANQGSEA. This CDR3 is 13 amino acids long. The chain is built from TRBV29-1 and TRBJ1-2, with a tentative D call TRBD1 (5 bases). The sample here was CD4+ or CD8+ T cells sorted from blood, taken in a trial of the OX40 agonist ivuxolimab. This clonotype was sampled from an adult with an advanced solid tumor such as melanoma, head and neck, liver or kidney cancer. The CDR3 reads CRAHSWQGYGYTF. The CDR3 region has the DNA TGCAGAGCCCATTCGTGGCAGGGTTACGGCTACACCTTC.